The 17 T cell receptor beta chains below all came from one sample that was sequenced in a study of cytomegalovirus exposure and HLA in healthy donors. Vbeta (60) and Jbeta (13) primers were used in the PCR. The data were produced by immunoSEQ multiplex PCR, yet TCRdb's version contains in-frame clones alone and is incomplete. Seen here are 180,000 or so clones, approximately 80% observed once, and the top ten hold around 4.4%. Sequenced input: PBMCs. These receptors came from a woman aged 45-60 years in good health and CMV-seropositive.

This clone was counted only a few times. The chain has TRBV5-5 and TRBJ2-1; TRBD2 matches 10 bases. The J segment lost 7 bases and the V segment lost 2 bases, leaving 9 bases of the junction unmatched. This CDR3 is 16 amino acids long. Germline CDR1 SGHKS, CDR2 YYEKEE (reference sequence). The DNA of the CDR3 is TGTGCCAGCAGCTTTGGTTGGCTAGCGGGAGAGAATGAGCAGTTCTTC. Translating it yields CASSFGWLAGENEQFF.

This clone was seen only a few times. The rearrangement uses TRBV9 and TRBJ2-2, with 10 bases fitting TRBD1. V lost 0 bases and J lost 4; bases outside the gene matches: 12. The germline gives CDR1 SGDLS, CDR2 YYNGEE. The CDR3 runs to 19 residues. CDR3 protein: CASSVAGTGVRSGTGELFF. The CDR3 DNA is TGTGCCAGCAGCGTAGCAGGGACAGGGGTACGGAGTGGCACCGGGGAGCTGTTTTTT. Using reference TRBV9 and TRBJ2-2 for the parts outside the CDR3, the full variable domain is DSGVTQTPKHLITATGQRVTLRCSPRSGDLSVYWYQQSLDQGLQFLIQYYNGEERAKGNILERFSAQQFPDLHSELNLSSLELGDSALYFCASSVAGTGVRSGTGELFFGEGSRLTVL.

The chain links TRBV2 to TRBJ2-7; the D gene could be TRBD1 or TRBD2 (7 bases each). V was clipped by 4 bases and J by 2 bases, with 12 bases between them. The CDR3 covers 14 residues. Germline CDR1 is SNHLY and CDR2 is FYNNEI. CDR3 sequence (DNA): TGTGCCAGCAGTGTAGCAGGGGGGGCCTACGAGCAGTACTTC. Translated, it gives CASSVAGGAYEQYF.

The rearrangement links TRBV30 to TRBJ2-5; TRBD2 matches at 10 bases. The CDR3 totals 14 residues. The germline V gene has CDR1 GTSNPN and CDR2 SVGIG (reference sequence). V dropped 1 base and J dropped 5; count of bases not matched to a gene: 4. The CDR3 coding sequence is TGTGCCTGGAGTGGTGATAGCGGGGGGGAGACCCAGTACTTC. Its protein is CAWSGDSGGETQYF.

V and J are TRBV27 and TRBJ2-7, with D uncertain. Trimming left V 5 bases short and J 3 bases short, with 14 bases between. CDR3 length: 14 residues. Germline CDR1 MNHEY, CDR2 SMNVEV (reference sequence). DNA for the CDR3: TGTGCCAGCAGTCCGAAACTACTTATCTACGAGCAGTACTTC. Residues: CASSPKLLIYEQYF.

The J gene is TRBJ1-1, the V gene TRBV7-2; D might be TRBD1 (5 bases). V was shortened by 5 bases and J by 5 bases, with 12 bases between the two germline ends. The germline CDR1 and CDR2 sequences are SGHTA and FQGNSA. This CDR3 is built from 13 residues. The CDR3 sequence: CASSPQVRTEAFF. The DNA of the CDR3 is TGTGCCAGCAGCCCACAGGTTCGAACTGAAGCTTTCTTT.

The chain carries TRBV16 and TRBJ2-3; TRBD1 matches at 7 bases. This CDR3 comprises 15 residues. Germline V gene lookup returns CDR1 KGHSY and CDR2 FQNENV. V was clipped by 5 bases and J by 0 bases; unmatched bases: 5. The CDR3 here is CASSYEGASTDTQYF. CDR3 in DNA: TGTGCCAGCAGCTATGAGGGGGCGAGCACAGATACGCAGTATTTT.

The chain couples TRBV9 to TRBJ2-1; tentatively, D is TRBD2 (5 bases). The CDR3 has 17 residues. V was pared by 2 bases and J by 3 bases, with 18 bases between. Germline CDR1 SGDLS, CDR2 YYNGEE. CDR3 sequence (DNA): TGTGCCAGCAGCGTGGAGGCGGCGGTGGATCTCTACAATGAGCAGTTCTTC. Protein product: CASSVEAAVDLYNEQFF.

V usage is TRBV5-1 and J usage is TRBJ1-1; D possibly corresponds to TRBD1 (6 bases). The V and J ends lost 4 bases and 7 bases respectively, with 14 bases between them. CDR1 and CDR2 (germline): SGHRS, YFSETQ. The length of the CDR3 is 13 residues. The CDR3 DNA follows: TGCGCCAGCAGCCTAGAGATGACAGGTGAAGCTTTCTTT. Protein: CASSLEMTGEAFF.

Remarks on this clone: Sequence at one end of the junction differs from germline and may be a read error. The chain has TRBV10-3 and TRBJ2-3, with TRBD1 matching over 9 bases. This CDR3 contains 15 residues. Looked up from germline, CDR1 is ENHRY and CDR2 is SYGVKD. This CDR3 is CAISVTGTGSETQYF. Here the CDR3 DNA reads TGTGCCATCAGTGTTACCGGGACAGGGTCAGAAACGCAGTATTTT.

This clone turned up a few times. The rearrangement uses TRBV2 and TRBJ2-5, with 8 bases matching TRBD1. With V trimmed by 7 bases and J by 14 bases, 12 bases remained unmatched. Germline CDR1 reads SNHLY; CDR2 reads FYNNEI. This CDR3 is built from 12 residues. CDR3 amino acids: CASKSEGTGPYF. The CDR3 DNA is TGTGCCAGCAAATCCGAAGGGACAGGTCCCTACTTC.

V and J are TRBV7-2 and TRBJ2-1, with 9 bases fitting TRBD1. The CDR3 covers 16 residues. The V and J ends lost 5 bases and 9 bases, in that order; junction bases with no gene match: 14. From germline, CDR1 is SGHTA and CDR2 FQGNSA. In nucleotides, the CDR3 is TGTGCCAGCAGCCCAGCTACAGGGGGCGCGATTGGTGAGCAGTTCTTC. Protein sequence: CASSPATGGAIGEQFF. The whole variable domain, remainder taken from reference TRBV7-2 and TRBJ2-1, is GAGVSQSPSNKVTEKGKDVELRCDPISGHTALYWYRQSLGQGLEFLIYFQGNSAPDKSGLPSDRFSAERTGGSVSTLTIQRTQQEDSAVYLCASSPATGGAIGEQFFGPGTRLTVL.

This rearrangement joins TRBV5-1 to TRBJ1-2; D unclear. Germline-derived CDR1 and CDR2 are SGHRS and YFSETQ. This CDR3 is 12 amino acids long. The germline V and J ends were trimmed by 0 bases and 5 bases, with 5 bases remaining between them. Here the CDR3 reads CASSLGGYGYTF. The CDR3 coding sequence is TGCGCCAGCAGCTTGGGCGGGTATGGCTACACCTTC.

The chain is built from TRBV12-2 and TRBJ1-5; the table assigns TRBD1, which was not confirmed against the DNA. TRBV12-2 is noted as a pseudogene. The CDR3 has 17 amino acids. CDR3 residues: CASRLDYRGLGNQPQHF. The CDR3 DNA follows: TGTGCAAGTCGCTTAGATTACAGGGGTTTGGGCAATCAGCCCCAGCATTTT.

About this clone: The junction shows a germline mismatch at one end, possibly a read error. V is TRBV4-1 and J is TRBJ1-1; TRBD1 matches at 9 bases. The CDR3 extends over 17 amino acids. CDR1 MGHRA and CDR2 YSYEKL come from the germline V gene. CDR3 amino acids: CASSLLSGTGLKTEAFF. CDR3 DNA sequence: TGCGCTAGCAGCCTCCTATCCGGGACAGGGCTAAAAACTGAAGCTTTCTTT.

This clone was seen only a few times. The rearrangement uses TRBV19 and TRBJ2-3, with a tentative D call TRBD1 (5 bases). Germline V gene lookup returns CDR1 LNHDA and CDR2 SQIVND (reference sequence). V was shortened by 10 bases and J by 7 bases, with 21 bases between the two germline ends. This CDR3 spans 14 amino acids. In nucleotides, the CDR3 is TGTGCCACCTCCGAAGGGGTTTGGGGCTATACGCAGTATTTT. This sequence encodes CATSEGVWGYTQYF.

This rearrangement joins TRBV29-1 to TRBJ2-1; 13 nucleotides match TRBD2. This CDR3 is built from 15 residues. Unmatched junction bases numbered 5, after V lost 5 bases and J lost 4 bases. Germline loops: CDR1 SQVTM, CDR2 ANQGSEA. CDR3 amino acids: CSVYLTSGGYNEQFF. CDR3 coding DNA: TGCAGCGTTTACTTGACTAGCGGGGGGTACAATGAGCAGTTCTTC.